Listed below are T cell receptor beta chains from one sample, sequenced in a study of blood T cell repertoires in COVID-19. Method: immunoSEQ multiplex PCR; TCRdb's copy keeps in-frame clones and lacks some. This table holds approximately 500,000 clones, approximately 85% found once. The sample consisted of peripheral blood. Receptors originate from a human donor in a cohort sampled during active COVID-19. Each CDR3 is given with its conserved first and last residue. The order of the fields is V gene, J gene, D gene, clone size, CDR3 DNA, CDR3 protein. The D gene is left open where the match is weak. Size values are once, few and many counts, or a class for expanded clones, and some rows have none.

TRBV6-5	TRBJ2-5	-	-	TGTGCCAGCAGTTACACCGGGTTGGAGACCCAGTACTTC	CASSYTGLETQYF
TRBV4-1	TRBJ1-5	TRBD1	once	TGCGCCAGCAGAAGACAGGGGATGAACCAGCCCCAGCATTTT	CASRRQGMNQPQHF
TRBV6-5	TRBJ1-2	-	-	TGTGCCAGCAGTTACGAGAGGTACTATGGCTACACCTTC	CASSYERYYGYTF
TRBV27	TRBJ1-2	TRBD1	few	TGTGCCAGCAGTGAACAGGGGAGCTATGGCTACACCTTC	CASSEQGSYGYTF
TRBV5-6	TRBJ2-3	TRBD2	once	TGTGCCTCATCTAGCGGGGGGGGCACAGATACGCAGTATTTT	CASSSGGGTDTQYF
TRBV5-6	TRBJ2-2	-	few	TGTGCCAGCAGCGGCACATTTGGTGTGCTGTTTTTT	CASSGTFGVLFF
TRBV30	TRBJ1-4	-	-	TGTGCCTGGATAGGGCAGGGTTTAGGTGAAAAACTGTTTTTT	CAWIGQGLGEKLFF
TRBV18	TRBJ2-1	TRBD2	-	TGTGCCAGCTCACCGGGACTAGCGGGCCTTTCAAATGAGCAGTTCTTC	CASSPGLAGLSNEQFF
TRBV2	TRBJ2-3	TRBD2	-	TGTGCCAGCAGTTCACTAGGACTAGCGGTTAACACAGATACGCAGTATTTT	CASSSLGLAVNTDTQYF
TRBV9	TRBJ2-7	-	-	TGTGCCAGCAGCGTAGGAGAAGAACGCGAGCAGTACTTC	CASSVGEEREQYF
TRBV4-1	TRBJ1-4	-	once	TGCGCCAGCAGCCAGGAAGGGGGGGCGACGGACCATGAAAAACTGTTTTTT	CASSQEGGATDHEKLFF
TRBV5-1	TRBJ2-1	TRBD2	-	TGCGCCAGCAGCGAAGCGACTAGCGGGGGGTACAATGAGCAGTTCTTC	CASSEATSGGYNEQFF
TRBV6-6	TRBJ1-5	TRBD1	-	TGTGCCAGCAGTTTCGGACAGGATCAGCCCCAGCATTTT	CASSFGQDQPQHF
TRBV5-1	TRBJ2-7	-	few	TGCGCCAGCAGCTCGGACTTGACCTACGAGCAGTACTTC	CASSSDLTYEQYF
TRBV5-6	TRBJ1-4	-	-	TGTGCCAGCAGCTTCGGGATCACTAATGAAAAACTGTTTTTT	CASSFGITNEKLFF
TRBV6-1	TRBJ2-1	-	-	TGTGCCAGCAGTGAATCGCGATTTTACAATGAGCAGTTCTTC	CASSESRFYNEQFF
TRBV28	TRBJ1-1	-	-	TGTGCCAGCAAACCGGGACACAACACTGAAGCTTTCTTT	CASKPGHNTEAFF
TRBV5-4	TRBJ2-7	TRBD2	-	TGTGCCAGCAGCTTGGAGGCTAGCGGGAGGGTCGAGCAGTACTTC	CASSLEASGRVEQYF
TRBV4-2	TRBJ2-2	TRBD2	-	TGTGCCAGCAGCCTCTCACGGGGACTAGCGACCGGGGAGCTGTTTTTT	CASSLSRGLATGELFF
TRBV3-1/TRBV3-2	TRBJ2-3	TRBD2	-	TGTGCCAGCAGCCAAGGGAGTTCGGCGGGAGGATGGACAGATACGCAGTATTTT	CASSQGSSAGGWTDTQYF
TRBV5-6	TRBJ1-1	TRBD1	-	TGTGCCAGCAGCTTCGGACAGGGGGAGACTGAAGCTTTCTTT	CASSFGQGETEAFF
TRBV27	TRBJ1-2	TRBD1	many	TGTGCCAGCAGTTTAGGGGGGACAGGGGAGATAGGCTATGGCTACACCTTC	CASSLGGTGEIGYGYTF
TRBV4-3	TRBJ2-7	TRBD1	-	TGCGCCAGCAGCCAAGCCCCCGGGACAGGATCCTACGAGCAGTACTTC	CASSQAPGTGSYEQYF
TRBV5-4	TRBJ2-2	-	once	TGTGCCAGCAGATCGGGACAAGCGAACACCGGGGAGCTGTTTTTT	CASRSGQANTGELFF
TRBV28	TRBJ2-2	-	-	TGTGCCAGTTCGGGACAACTCAACACCGGGGAGCTGTTTTTT	CASSGQLNTGELFF
TRBV7-6	TRBJ1-1	-	few	TGTGCCAGCAGTCTCGCCTCGGCAGGGAACACTGAAGCTTTCTTT	CASSLASAGNTEAFF
TRBV7-8	TRBJ2-5	-	-	TGTGCCAGCTCCCCTGGGGGCGGGAGAGGGGAGGAGACCCAGTACTTC	CASSPGGGRGEETQYF